Below, one T cell receptor (beta chain) is given with its context. Its target is unknown. This sample was taken from a study of cytomegalovirus exposure and HLA in healthy donors. The trim removed 0 bases at V and 7 bases at J, leaving 9 bases unmatched. The germline V gene encodes CDR1 SGHRS and CDR2 YFSETQ. CDR3 length equals 15 residues. Study-wide results and caveats: In vitro, a few CMV-associated chains proved specific for CMV antigens. Reports showed the classifier diagnosing cytomegalovirus status with high specificity and sensitivity.

Produced via immunoSEQ multiplex PCR; TCRdb's table is partial and in-frame only. The data contain 150,000 to 250,000 clones, roughly 84% of them singletons. The sequence was collected from a woman aged 25 to 39 in good health and CMV-seropositive. V and J are TRBV5-1 and TRBJ2-7, with 8 positions matching TRBD1. Sample: PBMCs. CDR3 coding DNA: TGCGCCAGCAGCTTGGAGGACAGGGTGTCGGGAGAGCAGTACTTC. Protein product: CASSLEDRVSGEQYF.